Listed here is a single T cell receptor beta chain. The method was immunoSEQ multiplex PCR; TCRdb's version includes in-frame clones alone and lacks a portion of them. This sample has approximately 190,000 clones; about nine tenths occur once, and the top ten carry about 1.7%. This specimen belongs to a study of control samples from healthy donors and cancer patients. Germline lookup yields CDR1 MNHEY and CDR2 SVGAGI. V was clipped by 8 bases and J by 4 bases, with 18 bases between them. CDR3 length: 15 residues. This chain joins TRBV6-5 and TRBJ1-5; tentative D call: TRBD1 (6 bases). The sample comprised blood. This clonotype was obtained from a young man in good health. CDR3 coding DNA: TGTGCCAGCCGCCCCGGTGGGGGGCTTAATCAGCCCCAGCATTTT. This translates into CASRPGGGLNQPQHF.